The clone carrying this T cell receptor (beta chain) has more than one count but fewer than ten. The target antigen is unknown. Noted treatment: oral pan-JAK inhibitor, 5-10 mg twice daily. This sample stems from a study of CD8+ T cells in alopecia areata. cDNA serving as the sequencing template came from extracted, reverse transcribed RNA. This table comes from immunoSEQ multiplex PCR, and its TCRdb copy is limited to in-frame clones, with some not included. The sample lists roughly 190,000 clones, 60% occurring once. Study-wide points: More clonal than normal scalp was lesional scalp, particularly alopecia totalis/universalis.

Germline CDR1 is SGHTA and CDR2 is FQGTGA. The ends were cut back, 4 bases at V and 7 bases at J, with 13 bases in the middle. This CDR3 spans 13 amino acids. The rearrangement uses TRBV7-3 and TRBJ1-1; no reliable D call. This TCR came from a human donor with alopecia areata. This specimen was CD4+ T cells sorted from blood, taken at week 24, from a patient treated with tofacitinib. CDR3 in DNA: TGTGCCAGCAGCTCTCGGGGTGTCTATGAAGCTTTCTTT. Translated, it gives CASSSRGVYEAFF.